The clone carrying this T cell receptor beta chain was seen a handful of times. Its antigen is as yet unknown. These data come from a study of shared clonotypes between healthy human individuals. Whole-study results and caveats: Deeper or shallower sequencing was expected to change how clonotypes are shared among donors.

Produced via immunoSEQ multiplex PCR; TCRdb's table is partial and in-frame only. The table lists around 440,000 clones, roughly 80% of them singletons. CDR1 and CDR2 from the germline V gene are MNHEY and SMNVEV (reference sequence). There are 13 residues in the CDR3. V gave up 3 bases and J gave up 1 base, with 6 bases separating them. The donors were adults (healthy and HIV-negative) with no recent acute infections or vaccinations. The donors were all Caucasian adults (living in Nashville, Tennessee). This clonotype originated in a woman aged 40 to 50 in good health. Some clones in this sample may be carry-over from other donors' samples. The V and J genes are TRBV27 and TRBJ1-1; D is unclear. What was sequenced was PBMCs. CDR3 amino acids: CASSLRENTEAFF. CDR3 DNA: TGTGCCAGCAGTTTGCGAGAGAACACTGAAGCTTTCTTT.